This TCR beta chain appears in the sequencing data of a study of long-term antiretroviral therapy in people with HIV. Germline CDR1 and CDR2: MNHNY and SVGAGI (reference sequence). V lost 4 bases to trimming and J lost 5 bases; unmatched junction nucleotides: 10. The length of the CDR3 is 15 residues. As to this clone: The antigen remains unidentified.

Sequencing relied on immunoSEQ assay v3.0, run at survey level. Clones were sequenced by immunoSEQ multiplex PCR, and TCRdb holds only the in-frame ones, with some missing. This table holds roughly 25,000 clones, around 83% found once. Overall study findings and caveats: The repertoire was dominated at all time points by clones expanded before ART. Missing from the dataset were any data on ART adherence, viral resistance or therapy changes.

The source is a man aged 45-65 years with HIV. This chain links TRBV6-6 with TRBJ2-5; 7 positions agree with TRBD2. Sequenced here: unsorted PBMCs, sampled 3 years after starting antiretroviral therapy. CDR3 residues: CASSSWGEGGETQYF. The CDR3 DNA is TGTGCCAGCAGTTCATGGGGGGAGGGCGGGGAGACCCAGTACTTC.